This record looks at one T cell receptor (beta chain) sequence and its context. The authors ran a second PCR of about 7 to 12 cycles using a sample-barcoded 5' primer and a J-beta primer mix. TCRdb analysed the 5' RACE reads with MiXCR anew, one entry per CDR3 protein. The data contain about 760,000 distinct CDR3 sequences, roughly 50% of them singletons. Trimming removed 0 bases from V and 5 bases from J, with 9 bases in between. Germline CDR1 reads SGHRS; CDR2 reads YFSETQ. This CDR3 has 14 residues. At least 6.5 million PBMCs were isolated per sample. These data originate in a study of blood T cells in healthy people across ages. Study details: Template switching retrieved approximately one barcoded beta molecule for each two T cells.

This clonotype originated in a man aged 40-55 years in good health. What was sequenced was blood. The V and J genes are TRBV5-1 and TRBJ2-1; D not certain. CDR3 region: CASSLDRVDNEQFF. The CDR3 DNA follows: TGCGCCAGCAGCTTGGACAGAGTAGACAATGAGCAGTTCTTC.